These 20 T cell receptor beta chains were all obtained from the same sample, sequenced in a study of T cells in Graves' hyperthyroidism and ophthalmopathy. RNA transcripts served as the template for amplifying TCR beta CDR3 regions. First-round RT-PCR with HTBI primers amplified the TCR CDR3 region. TCRdb recomputed calls from the multiplex PCR reads with MiXCR, one row per CDR3 protein. This table holds approximately 720,000 distinct CDR3 sequences, around 20% found once. The sample comprised blood. These receptors came from a woman between 50 and 59 years old with Graves' hyperthyroidism that later progressed to Graves' ophthalmopathy.

This clonotype occurred many times. This sequence joins TRBV3-1 and TRBJ1-3; D gene ambiguous. CDR1 and CDR2 from the germline V gene are LGHDT and YNNKEL (reference sequence). CDR3 size: 13 residues. V was shortened by 5 bases and J by 3 bases, with 8 bases between the two germline ends. The CDR3 coding sequence is TGTGCCAGCAGCGGCGTCTTTGGAAACACCATATATTTT. Translating gives CASSGVFGNTIYF.

This clonotype has a handful of counts. V and J are TRBV4-2 and TRBJ2-7, with 8 bases matching TRBD1. J lost 2 bases, V lost 2 bases, and 5 bases had no gene match. The CDR3 length is 15 residues. Germline V gene lookup returns CDR1 LGHNA and CDR2 YNFKEQ. The CDR3 is CASSQTGGATYEQYF. Here the CDR3 DNA reads TGTGCCAGCAGCCAAACAGGGGGTGCCACCTACGAGCAGTACTTC.

This clonotype has at least ten counts. The V gene is TRBV5-1, the J gene TRBJ1-1; D remains ambiguous. Germline assignment: CDR1 SGHRS and CDR2 YFSETQ. This CDR3 has 14 residues. V lost 0 bases and J lost 1, with 7 bases in between. CDR3 sequence: CASSLDDANTEAFF. In nucleotides, the CDR3 is TGCGCCAGCAGCTTGGATGATGCGAACACTGAAGCTTTCTTT.

This clonotype was seen a few times. DNA for the CDR3: TGTGCCAGCAGCCGGGGGCCTCGCGGTGGAGAGACCCAGTACTTC. The encoded protein is CASSRGPRGGETQYF. V gene TRBV7-3 combines with J gene TRBJ2-5; the D gene could be TRBD1 or TRBD2 (6 bases each). Germline CDR1 reads SGHTA; CDR2 reads FQGTGA. Deletions cut 5 bases from V and 4 bases from J, with 17 bases between. The CDR3 loop spans 15 amino acids.

The rearrangement links TRBV13 to TRBJ2-7; 13 positions agree with TRBD2. Germline CDR1 and CDR2: PRHDT and FYEKMQ (reference sequence). Unmatched junction bases numbered 3, after V lost 5 bases and J lost 2 bases. The CDR3 length is 15 residues. The CDR3 DNA sequence: TGTGCCAGCAGCGTCACTAGCGGGAGGGCCTACGAGCAGTACTTC. Protein product: CASSVTSGRAYEQYF.

This clonotype was observed a few times. This chain joins TRBV27 and TRBJ1-1, with unresolved D. The CDR3 runs 13 residues. Trimming removed 3 bases at V and 9 bases at J, with 14 bases between. Germline V lookup: CDR1 MNHEY, CDR2 SMNVEV (reference sequence). The CDR3 spells CASSLVGPAQAFF. The CDR3 region has the DNA TGTGCCAGCAGTTTGGTAGGGCCAGCGCAAGCTTTCTTT.

The gene calls are TRBV7-3 and TRBJ2-3, with 10 bases aligning to TRBD2. V dropped 2 bases and J dropped 0; count of bases not matched to a gene: 2. CDR1 is SGHTA, CDR2 FQGTGA, per germline. CDR3 size: 16 residues. The CDR3 spells CASSLGTSESTDTQYF. For the CDR3, the DNA is TGTGCCAGCAGCTTAGGGACTAGCGAGAGCACAGATACGCAGTATTTT. Drawing the rest from reference TRBV7-3 and TRBJ2-3, the complete variable domain is GAGVSQTPSNKVTEKGKYVELRCDPISGHTALYWYRQSLGQGPEFLIYFQGTGAADDSGLPNDRFFAVRPEGSVSTLKIQRTERGDSAVYLCASSLGTSESTDTQYFGPGTRLTVL.

This chain links TRBV20-1 with TRBJ2-3; no clear D. Looked up from germline, CDR1 is DFQATT and CDR2 is SNEGSKA (reference sequence). The CDR3 loop spans 15 amino acids. Trimming stripped 1 base from V and 0 bases from J, with 11 bases between. The CDR3 coding sequence is TGCAGTGCTAGAGTAGACACGGCGAGCACAGATACGCAGTATTTT. Translating gives CSARVDTASTDTQYF.

This clonotype has a handful of counts. The chain uses TRBV20-1 and TRBJ1-1, with TRBD1 identical over 9 bases. The V gene's germline CDR1 is DFQATT and CDR2 SNEGSKA (reference sequence). This CDR3 spans 12 amino acids. The trim removed 6 bases at V and 5 bases at J, leaving 4 bases unmatched. The CDR3 loop reads CSAQGARTEAFF. The CDR3 DNA sequence: TGCAGTGCACAGGGGGCGAGGACTGAAGCTTTCTTT.

This clonotype came up many times. V is TRBV5-6 and J is TRBJ2-7; D is perhaps TRBD1 (5 bases). The germline V gene has CDR1 SGHDT and CDR2 YYEEEE. Trimming removed 1 base from V and 7 bases from J, with 6 bases in between. The CDR3 sequence is 11 residues long. This chain's CDR3 is CASSLQGEQYF. In nucleotides, the CDR3 is TGTGCCAGCAGCTTGCAGGGTGAGCAGTACTTC.

This clonotype was observed once. The chain is built from TRBV6-2 or TRBV6-3 and TRBJ2-4; D call uncertain. The CDR3 covers 16 residues. Germline CDR1 and CDR2: MNHEY and SVGEGT. Trimming stripped 6 bases from V and 0 bases from J, with 15 bases between. CDR3 bases: TGTGCCAGCAGGTCCCCCTGGACGATAGCCAAAAACATTCAGTACTTC. This translates into CASRSPWTIAKNIQYF.

This chain links TRBV6-5 with TRBJ1-1; TRBD1 matches at 9 bases. The ends lost 0 bases at V and 0 bases at J; junction bases unmatched: 11. CDR1 MNHEY and CDR2 SVGAGI come from the germline V gene. The CDR3 runs 19 residues. CDR3: CASSYSRTGTGNMNTEAFF. CDR3 DNA sequence: TGTGCCAGCAGTTACTCGCGTACCGGGACAGGGAACATGAACACTGAAGCTTTCTTT.

This clonotype was recorded at least ten times. The chain recombines TRBV3-1 with TRBJ2-1; D might be TRBD2 (6 bases). The ends were cut back, 4 bases at V and 8 bases at J, with 12 bases in the middle. CDR3 size: 13 residues. Germline values: CDR1 LGHDT, CDR2 YNNKEL (reference sequence). CDR3 sequence reads: CASSRRLGDEQFF. The CDR3, as DNA: TGTGCCAGCAGCCGACGACTAGGTGATGAGCAGTTCTTC.

In DNA, the CDR3 is TGTGCCACCAGCAGTCCTAGCGGGGGTGTTCCAGATACGCAGTATTTT. It translates to CATSSPSGGVPDTQYF. This chain joins TRBV15 and TRBJ2-3; 10 bases fit TRBD2. The germline gives CDR1 LNHNV, CDR2 YYDKDF (reference sequence). The junction had 7 bases not matched to a gene; V was cut back by 3 bases and J by 4 bases. The CDR3 extends over 16 amino acids.

The table lists this clonotype with a few counts. The chain couples TRBV11-3 to TRBJ2-2; 9 positions agree with TRBD1. With 0 bases clipped from V and 4 bases from J, the junction kept 6 bases outside the gene matches. The germline V gene has CDR1 SGHNT and CDR2 YENEEA. This CDR3 has 17 residues. The DNA for the CDR3 is TGTGCCAGCAGCTTAGACTACGGGACAGGGACCACCGGGGAGCTGTTTTTT. As protein: CASSLDYGTGTTGELFF.

The chain links TRBV12-3 or TRBV12-4 to TRBJ2-2; unclear D gene. CDR3 length equals 14 residues. V was cut by 7 bases and J by 1 base, with 10 bases left in between. The CDR3 sequence: CASTLWQNTGELFF. DNA of the CDR3: TGTGCCAGCACTCTTTGGCAGAACACCGGGGAGCTGTTTTTT.

The chain uses TRBV2 and TRBJ1-2; 11 nucleotides agree with TRBD1. V was pared by 8 bases and J by 6 bases, with 8 bases of the junction left unmatched. Germline lookup yields CDR1 SNHLY and CDR2 FYNNEI. CDR3 length equals 14 residues. Here the CDR3 reads CASLDRGPLDGYTF. Here the CDR3 DNA reads TGTGCCAGCCTGGACAGGGGGCCCCTGGATGGCTACACCTTC.

A remark on this clonotype: An end of the junction does not agree with germline; a read error may underlie this. The chain employs TRBV7-7 and TRBJ1-4; D remains unclear. This CDR3 comprises 13 residues. Germline CDR1 is SSHAT and CDR2 is FNYEAQ (reference sequence). CDR3 nucleotide sequence: TGTGCTAGCAGCTTAGGGCCCGCTGAAAAACTGTTTTTT. Protein: CASSLGPAEKLFF.

This clonotype was recorded a few times. The rearrangement uses TRBV18 and TRBJ1-3; D is ambiguous. CDR3 length: 16 residues. Trimming shortened V by 5 bases and J by 2 bases, and 16 bases separated the two germline ends. Germline values: CDR1 KGHSH, CDR2 LQKENI. The CDR3 reads CASSIRTPEAGNTIYF. DNA for the CDR3: TGTGCCAGCTCAATCCGGACTCCTGAGGCTGGAAACACCATATATTTT. The complete variable domain, with remaining parts taken from reference TRBV18 and TRBJ1-3, reads NAGVMQNPRHLVRRRGQEARLRCSPMKGHSHVYWYRQLPEEGLKFMVYLQKENIIDESGMPKERFSAEFPKEGPSILRIQQVVRGDSAAYFCASSIRTPEAGNTIYFGEGSWLTVV.

This chain connects TRBV20-1 to TRBJ2-7; TRBD2 matches at 10 bases. Germline V gives CDR1 DFQATT, CDR2 SNEGSKA (reference sequence). The CDR3 has 14 amino acids. Losses at the gene ends were 4 bases for V and 3 bases for J; bases not matched to a gene: 6. CDR3 DNA sequence: TGCAGTGCTAACCCACTAGCGGGGCTCTACGAGCAGTACTTC. Translated: CSANPLAGLYEQYF.